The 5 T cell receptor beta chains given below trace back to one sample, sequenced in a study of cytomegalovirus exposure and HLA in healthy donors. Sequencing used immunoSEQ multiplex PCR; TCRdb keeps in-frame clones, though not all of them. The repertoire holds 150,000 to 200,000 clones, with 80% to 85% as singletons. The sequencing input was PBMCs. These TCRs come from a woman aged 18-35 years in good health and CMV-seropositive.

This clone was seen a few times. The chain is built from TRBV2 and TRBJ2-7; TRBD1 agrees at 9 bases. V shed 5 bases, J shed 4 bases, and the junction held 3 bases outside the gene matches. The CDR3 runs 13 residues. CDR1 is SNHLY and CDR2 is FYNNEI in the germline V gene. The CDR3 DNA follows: TGTGCCAGCAGTTTGACAGGGGGGTACGAGCAGTACTTC. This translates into CASSLTGGYEQYF.

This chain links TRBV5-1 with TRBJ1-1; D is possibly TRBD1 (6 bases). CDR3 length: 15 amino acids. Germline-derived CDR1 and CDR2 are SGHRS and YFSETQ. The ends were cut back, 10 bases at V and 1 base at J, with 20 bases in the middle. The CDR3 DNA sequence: TGCGCCTCGGGCGGGGGCACTTTAGAGAACACTGAAGCTTTCTTT. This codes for CASGGGTLENTEAFF.

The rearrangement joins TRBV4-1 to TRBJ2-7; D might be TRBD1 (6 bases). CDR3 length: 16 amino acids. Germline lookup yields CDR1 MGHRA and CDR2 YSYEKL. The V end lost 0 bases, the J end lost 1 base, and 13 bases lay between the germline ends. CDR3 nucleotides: TGCGCCAGCAGCCAAGATCCAGGGGATTGGTCCTACGAGCAGTACTTC. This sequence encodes CASSQDPGDWSYEQYF.

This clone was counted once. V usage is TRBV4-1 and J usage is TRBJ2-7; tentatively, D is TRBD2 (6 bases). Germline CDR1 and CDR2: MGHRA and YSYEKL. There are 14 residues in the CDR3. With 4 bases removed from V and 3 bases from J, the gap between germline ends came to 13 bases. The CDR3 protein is CASSLGEADYEQYF. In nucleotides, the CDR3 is TGCGCCAGCAGCCTCGGGGAGGCTGACTACGAGCAGTACTTC.

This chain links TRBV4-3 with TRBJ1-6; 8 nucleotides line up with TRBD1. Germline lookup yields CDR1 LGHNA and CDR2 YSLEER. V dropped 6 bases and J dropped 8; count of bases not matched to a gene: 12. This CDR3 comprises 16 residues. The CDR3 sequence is CASSPSGTGSHSPLHF. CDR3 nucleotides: TGCGCCAGCAGTCCTTCCGGGACAGGAAGCCATTCACCCCTCCACTTT.